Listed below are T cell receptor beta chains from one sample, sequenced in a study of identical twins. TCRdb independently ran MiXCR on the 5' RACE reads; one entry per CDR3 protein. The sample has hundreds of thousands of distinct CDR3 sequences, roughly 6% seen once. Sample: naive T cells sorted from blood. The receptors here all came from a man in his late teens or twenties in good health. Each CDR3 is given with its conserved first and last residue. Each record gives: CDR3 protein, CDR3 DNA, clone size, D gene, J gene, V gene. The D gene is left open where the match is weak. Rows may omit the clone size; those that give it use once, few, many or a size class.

cdr3_aa: CAISQGSNYNEQFF
cdr3_nt: TGTGCCATCAGCCAGGGGTCAAACTACAATGAGCAGTTCTTC
clone_size: few
d_call: -
j_call: TRBJ2-1
v_call: TRBV10-3

cdr3_aa: CASSFGGTVPYEQYF
cdr3_nt: TGTGCCAGCTCCTTCGGTGGGACAGTCCCTTACGAGCAGTACTTC
clone_size: many
d_call: TRBD1
j_call: TRBJ2-7
v_call: TRBV7-2

cdr3_aa: CASSPTRGNTGELFF
cdr3_nt: TGTGCCAGCAGCCCCACTCGGGGGAACACCGGGGAGCTGTTTTTT
clone_size: -
d_call: -
j_call: TRBJ2-2
v_call: TRBV2

cdr3_aa: CATSRGRTNMNTEAFF
cdr3_nt: TGTGCCACCAGCAGAGGAAGGACAAATATGAACACTGAAGCTTTCTTT
clone_size: many
d_call: -
j_call: TRBJ1-1
v_call: TRBV15

cdr3_aa: CASLLDPAKNTEAFF
cdr3_nt: TGTGCCAGCCTTCTAGACCCCGCGAAGAACACTGAAGCTTTCTTT
clone_size: many
d_call: -
j_call: TRBJ1-1
v_call: TRBV6-1

cdr3_aa: CASSYLGQGGEQYF
cdr3_nt: TGTGCCAGCAGTTACCTCGGACAGGGTGGCGAGCAGTACTTC
clone_size: few
d_call: TRBD1
j_call: TRBJ2-7
v_call: TRBV6-2/TRBV6-3

cdr3_aa: CASSRTLRESGELFF
cdr3_nt: TGTGCCAGCAGCCGAACCCTACGGGAGTCCGGGGAGCTGTTTTTT
clone_size: many
d_call: -
j_call: TRBJ2-2
v_call: TRBV14

cdr3_aa: CSASSSDFAYEQYF
cdr3_nt: TGCAGTGCTAGTTCGTCAGACTTCGCCTACGAGCAGTACTTC
clone_size: many
d_call: -
j_call: TRBJ2-7
v_call: TRBV20-1

cdr3_aa: CASRERFGNTEAFF
cdr3_nt: TGTGCCAGCAGGGAGAGATTTGGGAACACTGAAGCTTTCTTT
clone_size: many
d_call: -
j_call: TRBJ1-1
v_call: TRBV25-1

cdr3_aa: CASSLGWGPYEQYF
cdr3_nt: TGTGCCAGCAGCTTAGGATGGGGTCCCTACGAGCAGTACTTC
clone_size: few
d_call: -
j_call: TRBJ2-7
v_call: TRBV7-9

cdr3_aa: CATGGEQFF
cdr3_nt: TGTGCCACCGGGGGTGAGCAGTTCTTC
clone_size: many
d_call: -
j_call: TRBJ2-1
v_call: TRBV12-3/TRBV12-4

cdr3_aa: CASSPGLADGYNEQFF
cdr3_nt: TGTGCCAGCAGCCCAGGACTAGCGGACGGGTACAATGAGCAGTTCTTC
clone_size: -
d_call: TRBD2
j_call: TRBJ2-1
v_call: TRBV7-9

cdr3_aa: CASSFMTAGDTQYF
cdr3_nt: TGTGCCAGCAGCTTCATGACGGCGGGAGATACGCAGTATTTT
clone_size: many
d_call: -
j_call: TRBJ2-3
v_call: TRBV7-2

cdr3_aa: CATSPSKGTGDYGYTF
cdr3_nt: TGTGCCACCAGCCCCTCTAAGGGGACAGGGGACTATGGCTACACCTTC
clone_size: many
d_call: TRBD1
j_call: TRBJ1-2
v_call: TRBV24-1

cdr3_aa: CASSLDLFSNYGYTF
cdr3_nt: TGTGCCAGCAGCTTAGATCTTTTTTCCAACTATGGCTACACCTTC
clone_size: -
d_call: -
j_call: TRBJ1-2
v_call: TRBV11-2

cdr3_aa: CASRETASYEQYF
cdr3_nt: TGTGCCAGCCGGGAGACTGCCTCCTACGAGCAGTACTTC
clone_size: -
d_call: -
j_call: TRBJ2-7
v_call: TRBV28

cdr3_aa: CASSTLAGASYEQYF
cdr3_nt: TGTGCCAGCAGCACCCTAGCGGGTGCCTCCTACGAGCAGTACTTC
clone_size: -
d_call: TRBD2
j_call: TRBJ2-7
v_call: TRBV6-2/TRBV6-3

cdr3_aa: CASSYSSGQGDSNQPQHF
cdr3_nt: TGTGCCAGCAGTTACTCGTCTGGGCAGGGGGATAGCAATCAGCCCCAGCATTTT
clone_size: -
d_call: TRBD1
j_call: TRBJ1-5
v_call: TRBV6-2/TRBV6-3

cdr3_aa: CASRAGTENEAFF
cdr3_nt: TGTGCCAGCAGGGCCGGGACAGAGAATGAAGCTTTCTTT
clone_size: many
d_call: TRBD1
j_call: TRBJ1-1
v_call: TRBV6-4

cdr3_aa: CASAAGGPDNEQFF
cdr3_nt: TGTGCCAGCGCAGCGGGAGGGCCCGACAATGAGCAGTTCTTC
clone_size: -
d_call: TRBD2
j_call: TRBJ2-1
v_call: TRBV6-1

cdr3_aa: CSLPGGAWKETQYF
cdr3_nt: TGCAGCCTCCCAGGGGGAGCATGGAAAGAGACCCAGTACTTC
clone_size: many
d_call: TRBD1
j_call: TRBJ2-5
v_call: TRBV20-1

cdr3_aa: CSAWGSQETQYF
cdr3_nt: TGCAGTGCTTGGGGCAGCCAAGAGACCCAGTACTTC
clone_size: many
d_call: -
j_call: TRBJ2-5
v_call: TRBV20-1

cdr3_aa: CASTRDRLQPQHF
cdr3_nt: TGTGCCAGCACCCGGGACAGGCTTCAGCCCCAGCATTTT
clone_size: many
d_call: TRBD1
j_call: TRBJ1-5
v_call: TRBV12-3/TRBV12-4

cdr3_aa: CASSQETRMVDTQYF
cdr3_nt: TGTGCCAGCAGCCAAGAGACTAGGATGGTAGATACGCAGTATTTT
clone_size: many
d_call: -
j_call: TRBJ2-3
v_call: TRBV3-1

cdr3_aa: CASSPNSGSIGNEQFF
cdr3_nt: TGCGCCAGCAGCCCAAACAGCGGGAGTATTGGCAATGAGCAGTTCTTC
clone_size: many
d_call: TRBD2
j_call: TRBJ2-1
v_call: TRBV5-1

cdr3_aa: CSARVETGRGEKLFF
cdr3_nt: TGCAGTGCTAGAGTGGAGACAGGGAGGGGTGAAAAACTGTTTTTT
clone_size: -
d_call: TRBD1
j_call: TRBJ1-4
v_call: TRBV20-1

cdr3_aa: CSVAGQGRNGYTF
cdr3_nt: TGCAGCGTTGCTGGACAGGGGAGGAATGGCTACACCTTC
clone_size: many
d_call: TRBD1
j_call: TRBJ1-2
v_call: TRBV29-1

cdr3_aa: CASSPGIGANYEQYF
cdr3_nt: TGTGCCAGCAGCCCCGGGATTGGGGCAAACTACGAGCAGTACTTC
clone_size: -
d_call: -
j_call: TRBJ2-7
v_call: TRBV5-6

cdr3_aa: CASTPYGEEGETQYF
cdr3_nt: TGTGCCAGCACCCCCTACGGCGAGGAGGGAGAGACCCAGTACTTC
clone_size: -
d_call: -
j_call: TRBJ2-5
v_call: TRBV7-3

cdr3_aa: CATSRDRRTPQHF
cdr3_nt: TGTGCCACCAGCAGAGATAGGAGGACCCCCCAGCATTTT
clone_size: few
d_call: -
j_call: TRBJ1-5
v_call: TRBV15

cdr3_aa: CASSEGVAGTNIQYF
cdr3_nt: TGTGCCAGCAGCGAAGGGGTAGCTGGTACGAACATTCAGTACTTC
clone_size: many
d_call: -
j_call: TRBJ2-4
v_call: TRBV14

cdr3_aa: CASRRQKTGELFF
cdr3_nt: TGTGCCAGCAGACGACAGAAAACCGGGGAGCTGTTTTTT
clone_size: -
d_call: -
j_call: TRBJ2-2
v_call: TRBV6-1

cdr3_aa: CASSHGQNQETQYF
cdr3_nt: TGCGCCAGCAGCCACGGACAGAACCAAGAGACCCAGTACTTC
clone_size: -
d_call: -
j_call: TRBJ2-5
v_call: TRBV5-1

cdr3_aa: CASIPLAGSHEQFF
cdr3_nt: TGTGCCAGCATCCCCCTGGCAGGAAGCCATGAGCAGTTCTTC
clone_size: many
d_call: -
j_call: TRBJ2-1
v_call: TRBV27

cdr3_aa: CSVAGTPTGEKLFF
cdr3_nt: TGCAGCGTTGCCGGGACCCCAACGGGGGAAAAACTGTTTTTT
clone_size: -
d_call: -
j_call: TRBJ1-4
v_call: TRBV29-1

cdr3_aa: CSAPGTSGKFSYNEQFF
cdr3_nt: TGCAGTGCACCCGGGACTAGCGGAAAATTCTCCTACAATGAGCAGTTCTTC
clone_size: many
d_call: TRBD2
j_call: TRBJ2-1
v_call: TRBV20-1

cdr3_aa: CATRPWAGLGTDTQYF
cdr3_nt: TGTGCCACCCGGCCGTGGGCGGGACTGGGCACAGATACGCAGTATTTT
clone_size: many
d_call: -
j_call: TRBJ2-3
v_call: TRBV10-3

cdr3_aa: CASSFGSFQPQHF
cdr3_nt: TGTGCCAGCAGTTTCGGGTCTTTCCAGCCCCAGCATTTT
clone_size: -
d_call: -
j_call: TRBJ1-5
v_call: TRBV6-2/TRBV6-3

cdr3_aa: CATVGGLTGELFF
cdr3_nt: TGTGCGACGGTCGGGGGGTTAACCGGGGAGCTGTTTTTT
clone_size: few
d_call: TRBD2
j_call: TRBJ2-2
v_call: TRBV7-8

cdr3_aa: CASSYSGTGSNEQYF
cdr3_nt: TGTGCCAGCAGTTACTCGGGGACAGGGTCTAACGAGCAGTACTTC
clone_size: few
d_call: TRBD1
j_call: TRBJ2-7
v_call: TRBV6-5

cdr3_aa: CATYPTALGNTEAFF
cdr3_nt: TGTGCCACCTACCCGACAGCTCTTGGGAACACTGAAGCTTTCTTT
clone_size: many
d_call: -
j_call: TRBJ1-1
v_call: TRBV6-1

cdr3_aa: CASSPSPANGGEKLFF
cdr3_nt: TGTGCCAGCAGCCCCTCGCCAGCTAACGGAGGGGAAAAACTGTTTTTT
clone_size: -
d_call: -
j_call: TRBJ1-4
v_call: TRBV4-2

cdr3_aa: CSARDPQAPTSGISWEQYF
cdr3_nt: TGCAGTGCTAGAGATCCCCAGGCCCCGACTAGCGGCATTTCCTGGGAGCAGTACTTC
clone_size: few
d_call: TRBD2
j_call: TRBJ2-7
v_call: TRBV20-1

cdr3_aa: CASSVGGAQETQYF
cdr3_nt: TGTGCCAGCAGCGTAGGAGGGGCCCAAGAGACCCAGTACTTC
clone_size: many
d_call: -
j_call: TRBJ2-5
v_call: TRBV9

cdr3_aa: CASTKGQGNEAFF
cdr3_nt: TGTGCCAGTACCAAAGGACAGGGGAATGAAGCTTTCTTT
clone_size: few
d_call: TRBD1
j_call: TRBJ1-1
v_call: TRBV19

cdr3_aa: CASGLPGGPHEQFF
cdr3_nt: TGTGCTAGTGGTTTGCCGGGAGGGCCTCATGAGCAGTTCTTC
clone_size: many
d_call: TRBD2
j_call: TRBJ2-1
v_call: TRBV12-5

cdr3_aa: CASSSRTSPEAF
cdr3_nt: TGTGCCAGCAGTTCCCGGACTAGCCCGGAAGCTTTC
clone_size: many
d_call: TRBD2
j_call: TRBJ2-7
v_call: TRBV12-3/TRBV12-4

cdr3_aa: CATSDHSLYNEQFF
cdr3_nt: TGTGCCACCAGTGACCACTCCCTCTACAATGAGCAGTTCTTC
clone_size: many
d_call: -
j_call: TRBJ2-1
v_call: TRBV24-1

cdr3_aa: CATYTDTQYF
cdr3_nt: TGTGCCACCTACACAGATACGCAGTATTTT
clone_size: -
d_call: -
j_call: TRBJ2-3
v_call: TRBV25-1

cdr3_aa: CASSHWRADTQYF
cdr3_nt: TGCGCCAGCAGCCATTGGAGAGCAGATACGCAGTATTTT
clone_size: many
d_call: -
j_call: TRBJ2-3
v_call: TRBV4-3

cdr3_aa: CAIKTGDSRNSPLHF
cdr3_nt: TGTGCCATCAAAACAGGGGATTCAAGGAATTCACCCCTCCACTTT
clone_size: many
d_call: TRBD1
j_call: TRBJ1-6
v_call: TRBV10-3

cdr3_aa: CASTSGRGGIRTDTQYF
cdr3_nt: TGTGCCAGCACCTCGGGTCGTGGCGGGATACGCACAGATACGCAGTATTTT
clone_size: -
d_call: -
j_call: TRBJ2-3
v_call: TRBV7-8

cdr3_aa: CASSLVKGPGELFF
cdr3_nt: TGCGCCAGCAGCTTGGTCAAGGGCCCCGGGGAGCTGTTTTTT
clone_size: few
d_call: -
j_call: TRBJ2-2
v_call: TRBV5-1

cdr3_aa: CASSSEIQETQYF
cdr3_nt: TGTGCCAGCAGCTCCGAGATCCAAGAGACCCAGTACTTC
clone_size: many
d_call: -
j_call: TRBJ2-5
v_call: TRBV11-2

cdr3_aa: CSASAPGGVETQYF
cdr3_nt: TGCAGTGCTAGCGCCCCGGGAGGCGTGGAGACCCAGTACTTC
clone_size: many
d_call: TRBD2
j_call: TRBJ2-5
v_call: TRBV20-1